The 11 T cell receptor beta chains reported below all come from one sample, sequenced in a study of response to subunit inactivated influenza vaccine. TCRdb recomputed calls from the RT-PCR reads with MiXCR, one row per CDR3 protein. The top ten hold around 10% of the sample, which has roughly 570,000 distinct CDR3 sequences, 14% seen once. This specimen was PBMCs from blood, taken roughly 12 days after vaccination. These receptors were taken from a man aged 50-59 years who received an inactivated influenza vaccine.

This clonotype has only a few counts. The rearrangement joins TRBV7-6 to TRBJ2-3; perhaps D is TRBD1 or TRBD2 (5 bases each). CDR1 and CDR2 from the germline V gene are SGHVS and FNYEAQ. This CDR3 region has 13 residues. V was trimmed by 8 bases and J by 2 bases, leaving 11 bases between them. CDR3 in DNA: TGTGCCAGCCAGGGAGCGGACACAGATACGCAGTATTTT. This translates into CASQGADTDTQYF.

This clonotype appeared a few times. The J gene is TRBJ2-5, the V gene TRBV18; no definite D call. V dropped 0 bases and J dropped 3 bases, with 8 bases sitting between them. Germline lookup yields CDR1 KGHSH and CDR2 LQKENI. This CDR3 comprises 14 residues. CDR3 DNA: TGTGCCAGCTCACCACCGGGAAGCGAAGAGACCCAGTACTTC. It translates to CASSPPGSEETQYF.

The CDR3, as DNA: TGTGCCAGCAGCTCTGTGTCGGCCGGTGGGCAGTACTTC. Amino acids: CASSSVSAGGQYF. The rearrangement links TRBV7-2 to TRBJ2-7; D gene ambiguous. The V end lost 4 bases, the J end lost 9 bases, and 16 bases lay between the germline ends. The CDR3 is made up of 13 amino acids. Germline V gene lookup returns CDR1 SGHTA and CDR2 FQGNSA.

The chain has TRBV19 and TRBJ1-1; 7 nucleotides align to TRBD1. Trimming removed 5 bases from V and 6 bases from J; junction bases left unmatched: 3. The CDR3 length is 12 residues. Germline V lookup: CDR1 LNHDA, CDR2 SQIVND (reference sequence). The CDR3 region has the DNA TGTGCCAGTAGTGGGAGGGGGCCTGAAGCTTTCTTT. This codes for CASSGRGPEAFF.

The chain is built from TRBV29-1 and TRBJ2-1; possible D gene TRBD2, 5 bases. Trimming shortened V by 1 base and J by 8 bases, and 9 bases separated the two germline ends. Germline CDR1 reads SQVTM; CDR2 reads ANQGSEA. The CDR3 extends over 12 amino acids. The CDR3 nucleotides are TGCAGCGTTGAAGCACTAGTTGATGAGCAGTTCTTC. Encoded protein: CSVEALVDEQFF.

This clonotype was seen at least ten times. V gene TRBV3-1 combines with J gene TRBJ2-3, with D unresolved. Looked up from germline, CDR1 is LGHDT and CDR2 is YNNKEL (reference sequence). V was cut by 2 bases and J by 8 bases, with 11 bases left in between. The CDR3 is 13 residues long. The CDR3 region has the DNA TGTGCCAGCAGCCAAAACCCTCATGGTACGCAGTATTTT. It yields the protein CASSQNPHGTQYF.

The chain is built from TRBV7-2 and TRBJ2-4; D not certain. The V end lost 0 bases, the J end lost 0 bases, and 6 bases lay between the germline ends. The CDR3 extends over 15 amino acids. The germline CDR1 and CDR2 sequences are SGHTA and FQGNSA. The CDR3 region has the DNA TGTGCCAGCAGCTTAGCGCGGAGAGCCAAAAACATTCAGTACTTC. This gives the protein CASSLARRAKNIQYF.

In its sample, this clonotype was seen a few times. The chain carries TRBV5-8 and TRBJ2-2, with 9 bases identical to TRBD2. Germline V lookup: CDR1 SGHTS, CDR2 YDEGEE. This CDR3 region has 17 residues. With 0 bases clipped from V and 4 bases from J, the junction kept 7 bases outside the gene matches. The CDR3 protein is CASSLAGAGGPTGELFF. Written as DNA, the CDR3 is TGTGCCAGCAGCTTGGCCGGAGCGGGAGGACCCACCGGGGAGCTGTTTTTT.

This clonotype was observed a handful of times. This chain links TRBV20-1 with TRBJ2-1; 10 positions agree with TRBD1. The CDR3 has 16 residues. J lost 12 bases, V lost 0 bases, and 14 bases had no gene match. Germline CDR1 is DFQATT and CDR2 is SNEGSKA (reference sequence). Written as DNA, the CDR3 is TGCAGTGCTAGAGATGGAGGGACAGGGGATGTAGTCAGGCAGTTCTTC. Protein product: CSARDGGTGDVVRQFF.

A few counts support this clonotype. This chain joins TRBV28 and TRBJ1-1; no firm D call. Germline V gives CDR1 MDHEN, CDR2 SYDVKM. The CDR3 contains 16 residues. The V end lost 2 bases, the J end lost 0 bases, and 13 bases lay between the germline ends. In DNA, the CDR3 is TGTGCCAGCAGTTTAGTTTCTAAGGGCATGAACACTGAAGCTTTCTTT. Protein: CASSLVSKGMNTEAFF. Filled out from reference TRBV28 and TRBJ1-1, the complete variable domain reads DVKVTQSSRYLVKRTGEKVFLECVQDMDHENMFWYRQDPGLGLRLIYFSYDVKMKEKGDIPEGYSVSREKKERFSLILESASTNQTSMYLCASSLVSKGMNTEAFFGQGTRLTVV.

This clonotype has only a few counts. The chain couples TRBV7-2 to TRBJ2-2; no definite D call. Between the trimmed V and J ends, which lost 1 base and 5 bases, there was a span of 8 bases. Germline V gene data show CDR1 as SGHTA and CDR2 as FQGNSA. This CDR3 is 14 amino acids long. This chain's CDR3 is CASSLVSSTGELFF. In nucleotides, the CDR3 is TGTGCCAGCAGCTTAGTTTCCTCTACCGGGGAGCTGTTTTTT.